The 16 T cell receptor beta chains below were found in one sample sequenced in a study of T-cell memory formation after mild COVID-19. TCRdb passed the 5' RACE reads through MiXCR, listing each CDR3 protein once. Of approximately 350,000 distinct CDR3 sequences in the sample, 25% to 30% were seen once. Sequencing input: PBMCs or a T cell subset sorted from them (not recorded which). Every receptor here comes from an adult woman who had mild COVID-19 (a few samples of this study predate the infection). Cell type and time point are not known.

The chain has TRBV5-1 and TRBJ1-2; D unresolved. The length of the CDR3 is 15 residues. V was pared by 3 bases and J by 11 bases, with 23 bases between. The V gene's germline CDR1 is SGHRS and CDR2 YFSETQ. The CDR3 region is CASSSGPPQSLWYTF. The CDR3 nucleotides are TGCGCCAGCAGCTCCGGGCCTCCCCAAAGTTTGTGGTACACCTTC.

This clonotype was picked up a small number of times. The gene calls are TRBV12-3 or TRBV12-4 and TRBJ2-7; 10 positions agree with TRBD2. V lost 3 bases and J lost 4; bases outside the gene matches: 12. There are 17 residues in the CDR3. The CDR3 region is CASSFPPSGGAGYEQYF. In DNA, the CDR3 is TGTGCCAGCAGTTTCCCCCCGAGCGGGGGGGCCGGGTACGAGCAGTACTTC.

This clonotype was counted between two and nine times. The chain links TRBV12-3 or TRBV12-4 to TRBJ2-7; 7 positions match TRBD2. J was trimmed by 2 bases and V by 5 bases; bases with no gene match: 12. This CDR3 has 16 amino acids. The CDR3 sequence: CASSPRLAVAPYEQYF. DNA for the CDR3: TGTGCCAGCAGTCCCAGACTAGCCGTAGCCCCCTACGAGCAGTACTTC.

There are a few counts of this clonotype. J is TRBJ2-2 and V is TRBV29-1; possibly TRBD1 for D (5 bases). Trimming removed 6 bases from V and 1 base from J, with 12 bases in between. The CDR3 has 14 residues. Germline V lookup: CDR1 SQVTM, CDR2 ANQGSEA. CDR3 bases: TGCAGCGTGGGCCGTACAGGGAACACCGGGGAGCTGTTTTTT. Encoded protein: CSVGRTGNTGELFF.

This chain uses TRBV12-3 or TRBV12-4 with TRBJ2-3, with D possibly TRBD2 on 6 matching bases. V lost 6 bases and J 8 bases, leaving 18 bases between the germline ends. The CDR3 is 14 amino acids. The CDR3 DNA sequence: TGTGCCAGCAGCCTGGGACTGACCCTGGGTACGCAGTATTTT. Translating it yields CASSLGLTLGTQYF.

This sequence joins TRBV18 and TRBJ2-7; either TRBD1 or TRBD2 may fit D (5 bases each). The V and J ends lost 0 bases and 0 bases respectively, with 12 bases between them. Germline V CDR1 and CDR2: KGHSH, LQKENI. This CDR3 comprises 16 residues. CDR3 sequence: CASSPPRGPSSYEQYF. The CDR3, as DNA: TGTGCCAGCTCACCACCGAGGGGACCAAGCTCCTACGAGCAGTACTTC.

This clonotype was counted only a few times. CDR3 residues: CASSLGQDRAKNIQYF. The CDR3 DNA follows: TGTGCCAGCAGCTTGGGGCAAGACAGGGCCAAAAACATTCAGTACTTC. The chain carries TRBV11-2 and TRBJ2-4; D perhaps matches TRBD1 (6 bases). Trimming cost V 3 bases and J 1 base, with 13 bases left between them. There are 16 residues in the CDR3. Germline V lookup: CDR1 SGHAT, CDR2 FQNNGV.

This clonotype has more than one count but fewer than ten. CDR3 bases: TGTGCCAGCAGCTCCTCCGGGGCAGCAAATGAGCAGTTCTTC. This translates into CASSSSGAANEQFF. The chain couples TRBV7-3 to TRBJ2-1; TRBD1 or TRBD2 may be the D gene (5 bases each). The germline CDR1 and CDR2 sequences are SGHTA and FQGTGA. Trimming removed 4 bases at V and 7 bases at J, with 14 bases between. This CDR3 comprises 14 residues.

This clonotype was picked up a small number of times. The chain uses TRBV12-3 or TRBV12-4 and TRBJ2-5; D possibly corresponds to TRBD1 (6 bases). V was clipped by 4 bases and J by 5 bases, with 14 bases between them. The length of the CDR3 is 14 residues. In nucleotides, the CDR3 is TGTGCCAGCAGTTGGGACACCATTAGGGAGACCCAGTACTTC. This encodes CASSWDTIRETQYF.

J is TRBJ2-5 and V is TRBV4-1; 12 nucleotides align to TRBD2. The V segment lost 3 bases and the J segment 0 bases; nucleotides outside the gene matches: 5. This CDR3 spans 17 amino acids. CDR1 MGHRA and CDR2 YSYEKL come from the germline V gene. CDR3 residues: CASSHALAGGNQETQYF. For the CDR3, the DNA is TGCGCCAGCAGCCATGCTCTAGCGGGGGGGAACCAAGAGACCCAGTACTTC.

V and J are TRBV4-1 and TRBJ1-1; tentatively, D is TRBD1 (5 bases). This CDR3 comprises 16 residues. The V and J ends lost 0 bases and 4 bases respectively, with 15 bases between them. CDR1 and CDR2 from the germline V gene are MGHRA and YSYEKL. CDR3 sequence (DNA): TGCGCCAGCAGCCAAGATCAGAGGGGTCGGGTCACTGAAGCTTTCTTT. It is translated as CASSQDQRGRVTEAFF.

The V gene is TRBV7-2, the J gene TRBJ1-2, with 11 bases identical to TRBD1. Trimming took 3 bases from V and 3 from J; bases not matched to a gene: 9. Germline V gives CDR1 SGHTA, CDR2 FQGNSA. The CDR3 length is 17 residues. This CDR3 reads CASSLGQGETGDYGYTF. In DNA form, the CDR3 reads TGTGCCAGCAGCTTGGGACAGGGGGAGACAGGAGACTATGGCTACACCTTC.

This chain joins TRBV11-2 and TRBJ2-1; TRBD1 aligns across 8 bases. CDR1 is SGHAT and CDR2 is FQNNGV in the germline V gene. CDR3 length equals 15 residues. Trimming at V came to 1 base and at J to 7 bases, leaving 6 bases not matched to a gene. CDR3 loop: CASSLVGQASNEQFF. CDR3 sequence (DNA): TGTGCCAGCAGCTTAGTGGGACAGGCATCGAATGAGCAGTTCTTC. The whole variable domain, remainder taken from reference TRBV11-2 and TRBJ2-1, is EAGVAQSPRYKIIEKRQSVAFWCNPISGHATLYWYQQILGQGPKLLIQFQNNGVVDDSQLPKDRFSAERLKGVDSTLKIQPAKLEDSAVYLCASSLVGQASNEQFFGPGTRLTVL.

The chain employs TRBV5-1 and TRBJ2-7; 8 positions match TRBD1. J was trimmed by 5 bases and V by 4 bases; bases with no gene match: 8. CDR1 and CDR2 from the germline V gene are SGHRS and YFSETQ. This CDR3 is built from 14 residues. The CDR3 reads CASSRSGGRDEQYF. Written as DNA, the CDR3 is TGCGCCAGCAGCCGCTCAGGGGGCCGCGACGAGCAGTACTTC.

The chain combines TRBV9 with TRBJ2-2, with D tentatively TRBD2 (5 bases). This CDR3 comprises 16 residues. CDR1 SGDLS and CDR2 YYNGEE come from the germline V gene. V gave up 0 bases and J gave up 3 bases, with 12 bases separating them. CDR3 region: CASSVGGIFDTGELFF. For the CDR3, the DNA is TGTGCCAGCAGCGTAGGAGGGATCTTTGACACCGGGGAGCTGTTTTTT. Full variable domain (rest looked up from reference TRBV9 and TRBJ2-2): DSGVTQTPKHLITATGQRVTLRCSPRSGDLSVYWYQQSLDQGLQFLIQYYNGEERAKGNILERFSAQQFPDLHSELNLSSLELGDSALYFCASSVGGIFDTGELFFGEGSRLTVL.

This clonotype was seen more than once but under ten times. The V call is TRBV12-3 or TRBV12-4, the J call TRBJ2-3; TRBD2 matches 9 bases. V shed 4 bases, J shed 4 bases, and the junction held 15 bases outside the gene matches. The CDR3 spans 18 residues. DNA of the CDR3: TGTGCCAGCAGTTCGCGCCGAGTTAGCGGGAGTATGGCAGATACGCAGTATTTT. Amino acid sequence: CASSSRRVSGSMADTQYF.